These T cell receptor beta chains were read from a single sample in a study of regulatory and conventional T cells in RAG deficiency. Repertoires were generated with immunoSEQ multiplex PCR, while TCRdb's copy carries only in-frame clones and drops some. The table lists approximately 30,000 clones, approximately 96% of them singletons. These data are also associated with another study on regulatory T cells.

Sequencing was done on a sample of CD25- CD4+ T cells sorted from blood. The receptors originated from a human donor in good health. Both conserved end residues are part of each CDR3. Fields, in order: D gene, clone size, J gene, V gene, CDR3 length, CDR3 protein, CDR3 DNA. A D gene is named only where the DNA matches it firmly. The size entry is marked missing in some rows and otherwise reads once, few, many or a size class.

>.|.|TRBJ2-5|TRBV29-1|12
CSVVLLQETQYF
TGCAGCGTTGTTTTACTCCAAGAGACCCAGTACTTC
>TRBD2|.|TRBJ2-1|TRBV29-1|15
CSDRTSGSSYNEQFF
TGCAGCGACCGGACTAGCGGGAGCTCCTACAATGAGCAGTTCTTC
>.|.|TRBJ2-3|TRBV7-2|19
CASSFITTGVPEGTDTQYF
TGTGCCAGCAGCTTCATTACGACCGGAGTCCCCGAGGGAACAGATACGCAGTATTTT
>.|once|TRBJ2-1|TRBV5-1|13
CASSLASGNEQFF
TGCGCCAGCAGCTTGGCCTCGGGAAATGAGCAGTTCTTC
>.|.|TRBJ1-5|TRBV7-9|16
CASSLLLPGSNQPQHF
TGTGCCAGCAGCTTATTGTTACCGGGTAGCAATCAGCCCCAGCATTTT
>.|.|TRBJ1-1|TRBV5-8|16
CASSLVSGQLNTEAFF
TGTGCCAGCAGCTTGGTAAGCGGACAGCTGAACACTGAAGCTTTCTTT
>TRBD1|.|TRBJ2-2|TRBV30|14
CAWSGGQYTGELFF
TGTGCCTGGAGTGGGGGACAGTACACCGGGGAGCTGTTTTTT
>TRBD2|.|TRBJ2-4|TRBV5-4|17
CASSLVASGVAKNIQYF
TGTGCCAGCAGCTTGGTAGCTAGCGGGGTAGCCAAAAACATTCAGTACTTC
>TRBD2|.|TRBJ2-2|TRBV30|14
CAWNVQRGPGELFF
TGTGCCTGGAATGTCCAGCGGGGGCCCGGGGAGCTGTTTTTT
>.|.|TRBJ2-7|TRBV6-6|14
CASREEVQSYEQYF
TGTGCCAGCAGAGAGGAGGTGCAGTCCTACGAGCAGTACTTC
>TRBD2|.|TRBJ2-1|TRBV7-2|16
CASSLVYGTSGNEQFF
TGTGCCAGCAGCTTAGTGTATGGGACTAGTGGCAATGAGCAGTTCTTC
>.|.|TRBJ1-1|TRBV19|14
CASSTNSLNTEAFF
TGTGCCAGTAGTACAAACAGCTTGAACACTGAAGCTTTCTTT
>.|.|TRBJ1-1|TRBV7-9|12
CASSLSSTEAFF
TGTGCCAGCAGCTTGAGTAGCACTGAAGCTTTCTTT
>TRBD1|.|TRBJ2-2|TRBV5-1|15
CASSPGDRNTGELFF
TGCGCCAGCAGCCCAGGGGACAGGAACACCGGGGAGCTGTTTTTT
>.|.|TRBJ2-5|TRBV2|14
CASSRDWWDETQYF
TGTGCCAGCAGTAGGGACTGGTGGGATGAGACCCAGTACTTC
>TRBD1|once|TRBJ2-2|TRBV19|17
CASSIPKGQRNTGELFF
TGTGCCAGTAGTATTCCTAAGGGACAGCGGAACACCGGGGAGCTGTTTTTT
>TRBD2|.|TRBJ2-3|TRBV7-3|15
CASSPLAGRTDTQYF
TGTGCCAGCAGCCCCTTAGCGGGACGCACAGATACGCAGTATTTT
>TRBD1|few|TRBJ1-3|TRBV6-5|15
CASSRGQGAGNTIYF
TGTGCCAGCAGCCGCGGACAGGGCGCTGGAAACACCATATATTTT
>TRBD2|.|TRBJ2-3|TRBV19|14
CASSQTSETDTQYF
TGTGCCAGTAGCCAGACTAGCGAAACAGATACGCAGTATTTT
>TRBD1|.|TRBJ1-5|TRBV19|17
CASNPLAGGYRSQPQHF
TGTGCCAGTAACCCGCTGGCAGGGGGCTATCGTAGTCAGCCCCAGCATTTT
>TRBD1|.|TRBJ2-6|TRBV2|17
CASSKDRARTGANVLTF
TGTGCCAGCAGTAAGGACAGGGCGAGGACTGGGGCCAACGTCCTGACTTTC
>TRBD2|.|TRBJ2-7|TRBV5-1|15
CASSLTSGSLYEQYF
TGCGCCAGCAGCTTGACTAGCGGGAGTCTATACGAGCAGTACTTC
>.|.|TRBJ1-4|TRBV15|15
CATSSGGAQSEKLFF
TGTGCCACCAGCAGTGGCGGGGCCCAAAGTGAAAAACTGTTTTTT
>.|.|TRBJ2-5|TRBV5-1|15
CASSLATTAKETQYF
TGCGCCAGCAGCTTGGCGACCACAGCCAAAGAGACCCAGTACTTC
>.|.|TRBJ1-3|TRBV30|12
CAWSSRGNTIYF
TGTGCCTGGAGCTCTCGGGGGAACACCATATATTTT
>TRBD1|.|TRBJ1-5|TRBV30|16
CAWSYTGGAGNQPQHF
TGTGCCTGGAGCTATACAGGGGGCGCGGGCAATCAGCCCCAGCATTTT
>.|once|TRBJ1-1|TRBV7-9|12
CASSSLSTEAFF
TGTGCCAGCAGCTCCCTATCCACTGAAGCTTTCTTT
>TRBD2|.|TRBJ2-3|TRBV7-2|15
CASSPGLAGADTQYF
TGTGCCAGCAGCCCCGGACTAGCGGGAGCAGATACGCAGTATTTT
>TRBD1|once|TRBJ1-1|TRBV5-1|14
CASSLARTGVEAFF
TGCGCCAGCAGCTTGGCAAGGACAGGGGTTGAAGCTTTCTTT
>.|.|TRBJ2-7|TRBV4-3|13
CASSPAEGYEQYF
TGCGCCAGCAGCCCCGCTGAGGGCTACGAGCAGTACTTC
>.|.|TRBJ1-2|TRBV2|17
CASSAQDTTLSNYGYTF
TGTGCCAGCAGTGCTCAGGATACCACTCTCTCTAACTATGGCTACACCTTC
>TRBD1|.|TRBJ1-5|TRBV6-1|15
CASSGTGGASQPQHF
TGTGCCAGCAGTGGGACAGGGGGCGCGAGTCAGCCCCAGCATTTT
>.|.|TRBJ2-3|TRBV30|15
CAFRQGQWNLATQYF
TGTGCCTTCCGTCAGGGGCAATGGAACTTGGCTACGCAGTATTTT
>TRBD2|.|TRBJ2-1|TRBV6-5|15
CASSRTSGMYNEQFF
TGTGCCAGCAGTCGGACTAGCGGGATGTACAATGAGCAGTTCTTC
>.|once|TRBJ2-3|TRBV7-8|16
CASSLFPGGSTDTQYF
TGTGCCAGCAGCTTATTTCCGGGGGGCAGCACAGATACGCAGTATTTT
>TRBD2|.|TRBJ2-2|TRBV7-9|15
CASSPGLAGTGELFF
TGTGCCAGCAGCCCGGGACTAGCAGGCACCGGGGAGCTGTTTTTT
>.|.|TRBJ2-2|TRBV30|14
CAWSFRDRAGELFF
TGTGCCTGGAGCTTCAGGGATAGGGCCGGGGAGCTGTTTTTT
>.|.|TRBJ2-5|TRBV5-1|15
CASSLIPVYQETQYF
TGCGCCAGCAGCTTGATACCAGTGTACCAAGAGACCCAGTACTTC
>TRBD1|.|TRBJ1-4|TRBV5-1|14
CASSPGTGNEKLFF
TGCGCCAGCAGCCCTGGGACAGGGAATGAAAAACTGTTTTTT
>TRBD1|.|TRBJ2-6|TRBV30|14
CAWGTVSGANVLTF
TGTGCCTGGGGGACAGTATCTGGGGCCAACGTCCTGACTTTC
>.|.|TRBJ2-2|TRBV9|16
CASSVTGIDYTGELFF
TGTGCCAGCAGCGTTACAGGGATAGACTACACCGGGGAGCTGTTTTTT
>.|.|TRBJ1-6|TRBV6-1|15
CASSQAGGVGSPLHF
TGTGCCAGCAGTCAGGCGGGGGGAGTGGGTTCACCCCTCCACTTT
>.|.|TRBJ1-5|TRBV19|14
CASSTPGGWEPQHF
TGTGCCAGTAGTACCCCGGGGGGCTGGGAGCCCCAGCATTTT
>.|.|TRBJ2-7|TRBV12-5|15
CASGPGTDPTYEQYF
TGTGCTAGTGGTCCGGGGACTGATCCAACCTACGAGCAGTACTTC